The T cell receptor beta chain described here comes from a study of blood T cell repertoires in COVID-19. Across the whole study: The origin of the acute and convalescent COVID-19 samples was the United States, Italy and Spain.

The authors' processing: The authors estimated nucleated cell counts from reference gene primer amplification. The method was immunoSEQ multiplex PCR; TCRdb's version includes in-frame clones alone and lacks a portion of them. V and J calls and clone size follow that table, whereas D and trimming were derived from the DNA. The data contain fewer than 250,000 clones, about 88% of them singletons. The length of the CDR3 is 15 residues. The ends were cut back, 6 bases at V and 5 bases at J, with 20 bases in the middle. Germline CDR1 reads MDHEN; CDR2 reads SYDVKM. The chain joins TRBV28 to TRBJ2-7, with D perhaps TRBD2 (5 bases). Sequencing input: peripheral blood. The receptor was derived from a woman aged 35 to 49 who had recovered from COVID-19. The CDR3 is CASRGRGNSVDEQYF. The CDR3 DNA sequence: TGTGCCAGCAGAGGGAGAGGAAACAGTGTGGACGAGCAGTACTTC.